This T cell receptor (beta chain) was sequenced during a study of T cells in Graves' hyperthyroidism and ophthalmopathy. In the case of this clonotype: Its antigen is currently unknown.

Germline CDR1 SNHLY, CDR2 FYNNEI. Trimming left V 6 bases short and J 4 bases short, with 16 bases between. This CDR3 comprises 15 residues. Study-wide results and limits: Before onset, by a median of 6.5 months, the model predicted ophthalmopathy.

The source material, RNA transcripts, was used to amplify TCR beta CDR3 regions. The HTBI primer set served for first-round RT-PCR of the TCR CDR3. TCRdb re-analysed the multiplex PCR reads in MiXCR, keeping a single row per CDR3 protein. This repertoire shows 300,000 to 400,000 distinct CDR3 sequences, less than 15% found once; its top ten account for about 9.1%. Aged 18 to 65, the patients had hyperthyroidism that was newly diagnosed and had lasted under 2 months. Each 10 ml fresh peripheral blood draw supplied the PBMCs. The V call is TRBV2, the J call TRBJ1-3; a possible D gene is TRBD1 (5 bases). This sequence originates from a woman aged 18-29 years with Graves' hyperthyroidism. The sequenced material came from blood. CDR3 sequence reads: CASRDRDVVGNTIYF. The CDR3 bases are TGTGCCAGCAGGGACCGGGACGTAGTAGGAAACACCATATATTTT.